A single sample gave rise to the 17 T cell receptor beta chains below, sequenced in a study of T-cell memory formation after mild COVID-19. One entry per CDR3 protein, called by TCRdb with MiXCR from the 5' RACE reads. This sample has about 55,000 distinct CDR3 sequences, with 8% to 9.5% found just once. Sequencing was carried out using PBMCs or a T cell subset sorted from them (not recorded which). All receptors derive from a man aged 18-30 years who had mild COVID-19 (a few samples of this study predate the infection). Cell type and time point are not known.

This clonotype was seen a handful of times. This chain uses TRBV4-3 with TRBJ2-3, with D possibly TRBD2 on 6 matching bases. The CDR3 has 14 amino acids. Trimming left V 1 base short and J 2 bases short, with 7 bases between. Germline lookup yields CDR1 LGHNA and CDR2 YSLEER. The CDR3 region is CASSQGLDTDTQYF. CDR3 sequence (DNA): TGCGCCAGCAGCCAAGGACTAGACACAGATACGCAGTATTTT.

This rearrangement joins TRBV4-2 to TRBJ2-5; 10 bases match TRBD1. CDR1 LGHNA and CDR2 YNFKEQ come from the germline V gene. This CDR3 is 15 amino acids long. J gave up 3 bases and V 0 bases, and 1 base lay outside the gene matches. This CDR3 reads CASSQDGTGEETQYF. CDR3 DNA sequence: TGTGCCAGCAGCCAAGATGGGACAGGGGAAGAGACCCAGTACTTC.

The chain has TRBV20-1 and TRBJ2-3; D is unclear. CDR3 length: 13 residues. Trimming removed 4 bases from V and 9 bases from J, with 17 bases in between. Germline loops: CDR1 DFQATT, CDR2 SNEGSKA (reference sequence). CDR3 nucleotides: TGCAGTGCTACCGACCCCTTAGCCGACACGCAGTATTTT. Its translation is CSATDPLADTQYF.

V and J are TRBV11-3 and TRBJ2-5; D uncertain. In germline, CDR1 is SGHNT, CDR2 YENEEA. CDR3 length: 13 residues. Trimming removed 4 bases at V and 5 bases at J, with 11 bases between. The CDR3 nucleotides are TGTGCCAGCAGCTCCGGGTTCGGGGAGACCCAGTACTTC. Translation: CASSSGFGETQYF.

This clonotype was detected only a few times. The chain carries TRBV20-1 and TRBJ1-5; unclear D gene. The CDR3 has 13 residues. Germline lookup yields CDR1 DFQATT and CDR2 SNEGSKA (reference sequence). The V end lost 6 bases, the J end lost 9 bases, and 18 bases lay between the germline ends. CDR3 residues: CSAPRRASGPQHF. CDR3 bases: TGCAGTGCGCCCCGACGGGCCTCAGGGCCCCAGCATTTT.

The rearrangement joins TRBV9 to TRBJ2-3; the D gene is possibly TRBD2 (5 bases). V was trimmed by 10 bases and J by 6 bases, leaving 18 bases between them. CDR3 length equals 13 residues. Germline CDR1 is SGDLS and CDR2 is YYNGEE. This chain's CDR3 is CAPEGRPFDTQYF. CDR3 nucleotide sequence: TGTGCCCCCGAGGGCCGACCTTTCGATACGCAGTATTTT. Supplemented by reference TRBV9 and TRBJ2-3, the full variable domain reads DSGVTQTPKHLITATGQRVTLRCSPRSGDLSVYWYQQSLDQGLQFLIQYYNGEERAKGNILERFSAQQFPDLHSELNLSSLELGDSALYFCAPEGRPFDTQYFGPGTRLTVL.

This clonotype was seen at least ten times. V is TRBV3-1 and J is TRBJ2-1; the match to TRBD2 covers 12 bases. The germline V gene has CDR1 LGHDT and CDR2 YNNKEL (reference sequence). V lost 3 bases and J lost 5; bases outside the gene matches: 8. This CDR3 is built from 17 residues. The CDR3 loop is CASSHGLAGSADNEQFF. The DNA of the CDR3 is TGTGCCAGCAGCCACGGACTAGCGGGGAGCGCGGACAATGAGCAGTTCTTC.

A few counts support this clonotype. The gene calls are TRBV4-2 and TRBJ1-1; the D is unclear. CDR3 length: 15 amino acids. Germline V lookup: CDR1 LGHNA, CDR2 YNFKEQ. V lost 1 base, J lost 7 bases, and 16 bases lay in between. CDR3 sequence: CASSQGASLGDEAFF. The CDR3 DNA reads as TGTGCCAGCAGCCAAGGGGCCTCCCTGGGTGATGAAGCTTTCTTT.

The chain joins TRBV4-2 to TRBJ2-1, with 8 bases identical to TRBD1. The CDR3 totals 16 residues. Germline assignment: CDR1 LGHNA and CDR2 YNFKEQ. Trimming took 4 bases from V and 2 from J; bases not matched to a gene: 7. The CDR3 DNA reads as TGTGCCAGCAGCCCAAGGACAGGGTTCACCTACAATGAGCAGTTCTTC. Protein sequence: CASSPRTGFTYNEQFF.

The chain is built from TRBV9 and TRBJ2-3; TRBD2 matches 10 bases. V gave up 4 bases and J gave up 4 bases; unmatched junction bases: 9. Germline V lookup: CDR1 SGDLS, CDR2 YYNGEE. This CDR3 has 16 amino acids. CDR3 residues: CASSLWPSGGADTQYF. DNA of the CDR3: TGTGCCAGCAGCTTATGGCCAAGCGGGGGGGCAGATACGCAGTATTTT.

The rearrangement links TRBV7-2 to TRBJ2-1, with D uncertain. Germline CDR1 reads SGHTA; CDR2 reads FQGNSA. The CDR3 totals 14 residues. Trimming removed 0 bases from V and 6 bases from J, with 9 bases in between. This chain's CDR3 is CASSLAGSINEQFF. DNA for the CDR3: TGTGCCAGCAGCTTAGCCGGGTCGATCAATGAGCAGTTCTTC.

This clonotype was detected ten times or more. The V gene is TRBV9, the J gene TRBJ2-1; no definite D call. The CDR3 runs 13 residues. The V end lost 0 bases, the J end lost 3 bases, and 4 bases lay between the germline ends. The germline CDR1 and CDR2 sequences are SGDLS and YYNGEE. This CDR3 is CASSVDLYNEQFF. The CDR3 DNA reads TGTGCCAGCAGCGTAGATCTCTACAATGAGCAGTTCTTC.

The chain carries TRBV20-1 and TRBJ2-5; no reliable D call. Germline CDR1 is DFQATT and CDR2 is SNEGSKA (reference sequence). CDR3 size: 14 residues. The V end was cut by 3 bases, the J end by 1 base, with 12 bases between. CDR3 region: CSARSGATQETQYF. As DNA, the CDR3 is TGCAGTGCTAGGTCCGGAGCGACCCAAGAGACCCAGTACTTC.

J is TRBJ1-1 and V is TRBV29-1; 12 nucleotides match TRBD1. Looked up from germline, CDR1 is SQVTM and CDR2 is ANQGSEA. The CDR3 runs 14 residues. J lost 10 bases, V lost 5 bases, and 11 bases had no gene match. The chain's CDR3 is CSVPGQGAYSSAFF. CDR3 bases: TGCAGCGTTCCGGGACAGGGGGCCTACAGCTCAGCTTTCTTT.

This sequence joins TRBV6-1 and TRBJ1-1, with 9 nucleotides matching TRBD1. The germline V gene encodes CDR1 MNHNS and CDR2 SASEGT. Trimming removed 7 bases from V and 4 bases from J; junction bases left unmatched: 13. The CDR3 is made up of 16 amino acids. CDR3 nucleotide sequence: TGTGCCAGCACCTTATTCTGGACAGGGGCAGGCACTGAAGCTTTCTTT. This translates into CASTLFWTGAGTEAFF.

The chain joins TRBV2 to TRBJ1-1; D gene ambiguous. The CDR3 covers 14 residues. V was cut by 4 bases and J by 0 bases, with 9 bases left in between. CDR1 and CDR2 from the germline V gene are SNHLY and FYNNEI. CDR3 protein: CASSVGRMNTEAFF. Here the CDR3 DNA reads TGTGCCAGCAGTGTCGGGAGGATGAACACTGAAGCTTTCTTT.

The chain links TRBV28 to TRBJ2-2; perhaps TRBD2 as D (5 bases). The V gene's germline CDR1 is MDHEN and CDR2 SYDVKM. V was cut by 2 bases and J by 9 bases, with 13 bases left in between. The CDR3 spans 14 residues. The CDR3 bases are TGTGCCAGCAGTTTAACGGGGAAAGAAAGGGAGCTGTTTTTT. Its protein is CASSLTGKERELFF.